The rows below give T cell receptor beta chains drawn from one sample of a study of cytomegalovirus exposure and HLA in healthy donors. TCRdb's copy holds only in-frame clones and misses some; the assay was immunoSEQ multiplex PCR. The sample holds about 55,000 clones, around 78% seen once. The sequenced material came from PBMCs. These receptors originate from a female donor in good health and CMV-seronegative. The CDR3 runs from the conserved cysteine through the conserved F or W. The D gene is left open where the match is weak. Clone size appears in some rows only: once, few, many, or a class for an expanded clone.

-	-	TRBV4-1	TRBJ2-6	TGCGCCAGCAGCCAAGATCGGAACAGGGTGGATCCTGGGGCCAACGTCCTGACTTTC	CASSQDRNRVDPGANVLTF
TRBD2	-	TRBV7-6	TRBJ2-2	TGTGCCAGCAGCTGGGGGACTAGCTCGAACACCGGGGAGCTGTTTTTT	CASSWGTSSNTGELFF
TRBD1	-	TRBV5-1	TRBJ1-4	TGCGCCAGCAGCCACGGACAGGGGAATGAAAAACTGTTTTTT	CASSHGQGNEKLFF
TRBD1	-	TRBV18	TRBJ1-6	TGTGCCAGCTCAGCGCCCCGGGACAGGGTCTATTCACCCCTCCACTTT	CASSAPRDRVYSPLHF
TRBD1	once	TRBV4-2	TRBJ1-1	TGTGCCAGCAGCCGAAAAACAGGGGGCCTGAACACTGAAGCTTTCTTT	CASSRKTGGLNTEAFF
-	once	TRBV30	TRBJ1-5	TGTGCCTGGAGTGTTCCCCAGGGCTATAGCAATCAGCCCCAGCATTTT	CAWSVPQGYSNQPQHF
-	few	TRBV5-1	TRBJ1-1	TGCGCCAGCAGCTTGGGGGGATCCGGGACAATGAACACTGAAGCTTTCTTT	CASSLGGSGTMNTEAFF
-	few	TRBV25-1	TRBJ1-2	TGTGCCAGCAGTGAGGGCAGATATAACTATGGCTACACCTTC	CASSEGRYNYGYTF
-	-	TRBV7-9	TRBJ1-1	TGTGCCAGCAGCTTAGCGCTGGGCAATGAAGCTTTCTTT	CASSLALGNEAFF
TRBD1	-	TRBV19	TRBJ2-5	TGTGCCAGTAGAGACAGGGGGGGGGCCTCGGCAGAGACCCAGTACTTC	CASRDRGGASAETQYF
TRBD1	once	TRBV27	TRBJ1-2	TGTGCCAGCAGTTTTAGGACAGGGAGATCTTATGGCTACACCTTC	CASSFRTGRSYGYTF
-	-	TRBV2	TRBJ1-2	TGTGCCAGCAGTCCAGGTTTTCAGGGGACCCACTATGGCTACACCTTC	CASSPGFQGTHYGYTF
TRBD2	-	TRBV27	TRBJ2-7	TGTGCCAGCAGTCGGGGGGGACCGCGACAGTCCTACGAGCAGTACTTC	CASSRGGPRQSYEQYF
-	-	TRBV5-1	TRBJ1-2	TGCGCCAGCAGCTTGAAGGAGGGTAGTGGCTACACCTTC	CASSLKEGSGYTF
-	few	TRBV7-9	TRBJ1-4	TGTGCCAGCAGCTTTTCGGGAGGGGATGAAAAACTGTTTTTT	CASSFSGGDEKLFF
TRBD1	-	TRBV6-5	TRBJ1-5	TGTGCCAGCAGCACGGACAGGGGCGGGAATCAGCCCCAGCATTTT	CASSTDRGGNQPQHF
-	-	TRBV29-1	TRBJ1-2	TGCAGCGGTGTGACAGGAACACCTACTAACTATGGCTACACCTTC	CSGVTGTPTNYGYTF
-	-	TRBV2	TRBJ2-1	TGTGCCAGCAAACGGGACGGAGGGGACAATGAGCAGTTCTTC	CASKRDGGDNEQFF
TRBD1	-	TRBV19	TRBJ2-2	TGTGCCAGTAATTCAGGGGGCGACCCGATGAACACCGGGGAGCTGTTTTTT	CASNSGGDPMNTGELFF
TRBD2	-	TRBV4-1	TRBJ2-1	TGCGCCAGCAGCAATAGCGGGGGGATTAAATTGGGAACTTACAATGAGCAGTTCTTC	CASSNSGGIKLGTYNEQFF
-	-	TRBV12-2	TRBJ2-5	TGTGCAAGTCGCTTAGGGGGGGAGCTAAGGGAGACCCAGTACTTC	CASRLGGELRETQYF
-	-	TRBV5-5	TRBJ1-1	TGTGCCAGCAGCCGAGGGAGGCTAGACCGGGTTGGGGACACTGAAGCTTTCTTT	CASSRGRLDRVGDTEAFF
TRBD1	few	TRBV29-1	TRBJ2-7	TGCAGCGTTGTCAAGGGGGCGAGGTCCTACGAGCAGTACTTC	CSVVKGARSYEQYF
TRBD1	-	TRBV7-2	TRBJ2-5	TGTGCCAGCAGCTTACGCCGACCGGGACAGGGAACGGGCGAGACCCAGTACTTC	CASSLRRPGQGTGETQYF
-	few	TRBV15	TRBJ2-7	TGTGCCACCAGCGGACGCGAGGGTCCCTACGAGCAGTACTTC	CATSGREGPYEQYF
-	-	TRBV4-2	TRBJ1-4	TGTGCCAGCAGCCAAGATGGGGGGTCTAATGAAAAACTGTTTTTT	CASSQDGGSNEKLFF
-	few	TRBV5-4	TRBJ1-2	TGTGCCAGCAGCTTGGCAGGGAACTATGGCTACACCTTC	CASSLAGNYGYTF
TRBD1	-	TRBV19	TRBJ1-2	TGTGCCAGTAGATCTCCGAGGACAGGGGATGGCTACACCTTC	CASRSPRTGDGYTF
-	-	TRBV13	TRBJ1-2	TGTGCCAGCAGCTTAGGTGCGGGGCTTGGGAACGGCTACACCTTC	CASSLGAGLGNGYTF
TRBD2	-	TRBV5-1	TRBJ2-2	TGCGCCAGCAGAACCCTCCTTAGCGGGGGAAACACCGGGGAGCTGTTTTTT	CASRTLLSGGNTGELFF
TRBD1	-	TRBV5-1	TRBJ1-6	TGCGCCAGCAGCTTAGCACGGGACAGGGGTAATTCACCCCTCCACTTT	CASSLARDRGNSPLHF
-	-	TRBV7-2	TRBJ2-1	TGTGCCAGCAGCTTAACGGCTAGTGAGCAGTTCTTC	CASSLTASEQFF
-	-	TRBV7-6	TRBJ1-1	TGTGCCAGCAGCTTAGTGACCGGCGGGAACACTGAAGCTTTCTTT	CASSLVTGGNTEAFF
TRBD1	once	TRBV6-5	TRBJ2-3	TGTGCCAGCAAAAACAGGGGAAGCACAGATACGCAGTATTTT	CASKNRGSTDTQYF
-	few	TRBV7-2	TRBJ1-3	TGTGCCAGCAGCTCCCCCAGTTCCCGGGGCACCATATATTTT	CASSSPSSRGTIYF
TRBD1	-	TRBV19	TRBJ1-2	TGTGCGGCCGCTTCAGGGGGTATTAACTATGGCTACACCTTC	CAAASGGINYGYTF
TRBD1	-	TRBV4-2	TRBJ2-1	TGTGCCAGCAGCCAAGGACAGGGGGGGTATAGTTACAATGAGCAGTTCTTC	CASSQGQGGYSYNEQFF
-	-	TRBV5-8	TRBJ1-5	TGTGCCAGCAGCTTCGGGAACAATCAGCCCCAGCATTTT	CASSFGNNQPQHF
TRBD2	few	TRBV4-3	TRBJ2-1	TGCGCCAGCAGCCAAGACATCGGACTAGCGGCCAATGAGCAGTTCTTC	CASSQDIGLAANEQFF
-	few	TRBV5-1	TRBJ2-2	TGCGCCAGCAGCCCGGAGAGAATACAGGGTTACACCGGGGAGCTGTTTTTT	CASSPERIQGYTGELFF
TRBD2	-	TRBV10-2	TRBJ2-3	TGCGCCAGCAGTGACAGGCGGGGGGGCCGATTTTCTAGCACAGATACGCAGTATTTT	CASSDRRGGRFSSTDTQYF
-	-	TRBV30	TRBJ1-1	TGTGCCAGTCAGGGACCAGGGGAGGCTTTCTTT	CASQGPGEAFF
-	-	TRBV5-4	TRBJ2-3	TGTGCCAGCAGCAAACAGGGTCCAGATACGCAGTATTTT	CASSKQGPDTQYF
-	-	TRBV6-5	TRBJ1-1	TGTGCCAGCAGTTACTCTCAGGGTCTCAAACCTGGAGCTTTCTTT	CASSYSQGLKPGAFF
TRBD2	-	TRBV9	TRBJ2-5	TGTGCCAGCAGCCACGGACTAGCGGAAGAGACCCAGTACTTC	CASSHGLAEETQYF
-	once	TRBV5-1	TRBJ2-7	TGCGCCAGCAGCCGGGGAGAGAGCTCCTACGAGCAGTACTTC	CASSRGESSYEQYF
-	-	TRBV5-4	TRBJ1-3	TGTGCCAGCAGCCCTGGACAGAGAAACACCATATATTTT	CASSPGQRNTIYF
-	-	TRBV18	TRBJ1-1	TGTGCCAGCTCACGCAGCACTGAAGCTTTCTTT	CASSRSTEAFF
-	-	TRBV9	TRBJ2-3	TGTGCCAGCAGCTTGTCGGGTACCTTCACAGATACGCAGTATTTT	CASSLSGTFTDTQYF
-	-	TRBV6-1	TRBJ1-2	TGTGCCAGCATTGGAAGGCGGATAGATGGCTACACCTTC	CASIGRRIDGYTF
TRBD1	-	TRBV20-1	TRBJ2-5	TGCAGTGCACCCACAGGGGGCAAGCAGTACTTC	CSAPTGGKQYF
-	-	TRBV7-2	TRBJ2-4	TGTGCCAGCAGCTTAGTCGGGGGGCATGGGGACATTCAGTACTTC	CASSLVGGHGDIQYF
-	few	TRBV5-6	TRBJ1-2	TGTGCCAGCAGACTTGGAGGTTTCCCCTCCTATGGCTACACCTTC	CASRLGGFPSYGYTF
TRBD2	-	TRBV6-5	TRBJ2-5	TGTGCCAGCAGTTACTCTCGGGGGGGCGAGACCCAGTACTTC	CASSYSRGGETQYF